Listed below are T cell receptor beta chains from one sample, sequenced in a study of identifying expanded T cells in peripheral blood. Only in-frame clones appear in the TCRdb table, and some are missing; sequencing was by immunoSEQ multiplex PCR. The data contain 95,000 to 150,000 clones, approximately 80% of them singletons. Sequencing was carried out using blood. All receptors derive from a person between 18 and 70 years old in good health. Each CDR3 is given with its conserved first and last residue. Each record gives: D gene, clone size, J gene, V gene, CDR3 protein, CDR3 DNA. The D gene is left open where the match is weak. Expanded clones are given a class, and other clones once, few, many or no size at all.

d_gene: NA; abundance: NA; j_gene: TRBJ1-5; v_gene: TRBV5-6; CDR3aa: CASSSGGRSNQPQHF; CDR3nt: TGTGCCAGCAGTTCCGGGGGGAGAAGCAATCAGCCCCAGCATTTT
d_gene: TRBD1; abundance: NA; j_gene: TRBJ1-5; v_gene: TRBV30; CDR3aa: CAWSLTGYNQPQHF; CDR3nt: TGTGCCTGGAGCCTGACAGGGTACAATCAGCCCCAGCATTTT
d_gene: TRBD2; abundance: NA; j_gene: TRBJ2-7; v_gene: TRBV7-9; CDR3aa: CASSLGWEGTTYEQYF; CDR3nt: TGTGCCAGCAGCTTAGGGTGGGAGGGGACTACCTACGAGCAGTACTTC
d_gene: NA; abundance: NA; j_gene: TRBJ1-2; v_gene: TRBV11-2; CDR3aa: CASSLVAGLGYGYTF; CDR3nt: TGTGCCAGCAGCTTAGTAGCCGGGTTAGGCTATGGCTACACCTTC
d_gene: NA; abundance: NA; j_gene: TRBJ1-4; v_gene: TRBV9; CDR3aa: CASSVAGDTNEKLFF; CDR3nt: TGTGCCAGCAGCGTAGCTGGGGACACTAATGAAAAACTGTTTTTT
d_gene: NA; abundance: NA; j_gene: TRBJ2-1; v_gene: TRBV2; CDR3aa: CANSEGPKTHSFF; CDR3nt: TGTGCCAACAGTGAAGGACCAAAAACTCACTCGTTCTTC
d_gene: NA; abundance: NA; j_gene: TRBJ1-1; v_gene: TRBV20-1; CDR3aa: CSAGEFVEAFF; CDR3nt: TGCAGTGCAGGGGAGTTTGTTGAAGCTTTCTTT
d_gene: TRBD1; abundance: NA; j_gene: TRBJ1-1; v_gene: TRBV15; CDR3aa: CATSRGTGAGGTIEAFF; CDR3nt: TGTGCCACCAGCAGAGGGACAGGGGCCGGGGGGACCATTGAAGCTTTCTTT
d_gene: TRBD1; abundance: NA; j_gene: TRBJ2-7; v_gene: TRBV11-2; CDR3aa: CASSLGGTGGSYEQYF; CDR3nt: TGTGCCAGCAGCTTAGGCGGGACAGGGGGATCCTACGAGCAGTACTTC
d_gene: NA; abundance: few; j_gene: TRBJ2-3; v_gene: TRBV7-3; CDR3aa: CASSLRPSRSTDTQYF; CDR3nt: TGTGCCAGCAGCTTACGTCCTAGCAGGAGCACAGATACGCAGTATTTT
d_gene: TRBD1; abundance: NA; j_gene: TRBJ1-6; v_gene: TRBV10-3; CDR3aa: CAISDQGATEGSPLHF; CDR3nt: TGTGCCATCAGTGACCAGGGGGCTACAGAAGGTTCACCCCTCCACTTT